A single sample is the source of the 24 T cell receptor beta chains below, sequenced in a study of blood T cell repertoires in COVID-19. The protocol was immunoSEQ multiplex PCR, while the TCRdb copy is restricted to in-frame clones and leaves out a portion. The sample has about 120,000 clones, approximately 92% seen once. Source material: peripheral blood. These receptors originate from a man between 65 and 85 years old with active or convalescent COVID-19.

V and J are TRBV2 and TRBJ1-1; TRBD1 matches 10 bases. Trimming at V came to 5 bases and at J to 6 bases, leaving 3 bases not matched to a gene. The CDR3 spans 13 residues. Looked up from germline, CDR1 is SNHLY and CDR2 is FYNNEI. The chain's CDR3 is CASSIGQGAEAFF. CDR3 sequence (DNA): TGTGCCAGCAGTATAGGACAGGGGGCTGAAGCTTTCTTT.

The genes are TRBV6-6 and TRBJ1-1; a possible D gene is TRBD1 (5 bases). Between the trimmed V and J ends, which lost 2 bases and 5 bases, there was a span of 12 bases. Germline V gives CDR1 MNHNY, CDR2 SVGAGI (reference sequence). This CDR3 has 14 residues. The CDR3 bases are TGTGCCAGCAGTTACCAGGGACTGACGACTGAAGCTTTCTTT. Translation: CASSYQGLTTEAFF.

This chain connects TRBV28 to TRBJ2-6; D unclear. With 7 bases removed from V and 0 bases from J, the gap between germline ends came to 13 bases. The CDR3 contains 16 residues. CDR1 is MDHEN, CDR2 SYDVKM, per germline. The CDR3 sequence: CASTSPGSSGANVLTF. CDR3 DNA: TGTGCCAGCACTTCACCTGGTAGCTCTGGGGCCAACGTCCTGACTTTC.

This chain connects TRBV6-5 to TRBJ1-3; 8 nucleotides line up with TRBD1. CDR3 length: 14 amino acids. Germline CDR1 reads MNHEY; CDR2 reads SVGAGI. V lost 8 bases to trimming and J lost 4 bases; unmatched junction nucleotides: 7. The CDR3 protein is CASGQGAGGNTIYF. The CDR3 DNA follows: TGTGCCAGCGGGCAGGGGGCAGGCGGAAACACCATATATTTT.

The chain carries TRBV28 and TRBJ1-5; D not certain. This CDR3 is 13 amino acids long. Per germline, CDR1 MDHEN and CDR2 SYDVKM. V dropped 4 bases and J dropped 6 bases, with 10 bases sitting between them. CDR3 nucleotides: TGTGCCAGCAGTTCCTCGGCGGGTCAGCCCCAGCATTTT. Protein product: CASSSSAGQPQHF. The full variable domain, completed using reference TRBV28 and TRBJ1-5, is DVKVTQSSRYLVKRTGEKVFLECVQDMDHENMFWYRQDPGLGLRLIYFSYDVKMKEKGDIPEGYSVSREKKERFSLILESASTNQTSMYLCASSSSAGQPQHFGDGTRLSIL.

The CDR3 DNA sequence: TGTGCCAGCAGCCTCACAGGGGAAAACTATGGCTACACCTTC. Protein sequence: CASSLTGENYGYTF. The chain carries TRBV27 and TRBJ1-2; 7 bases match TRBD1. Germline loops: CDR1 MNHEY, CDR2 SMNVEV (reference sequence). The junction had 6 bases not matched to a gene; V was cut back by 6 bases and J by 2 bases. CDR3 length: 14 residues.

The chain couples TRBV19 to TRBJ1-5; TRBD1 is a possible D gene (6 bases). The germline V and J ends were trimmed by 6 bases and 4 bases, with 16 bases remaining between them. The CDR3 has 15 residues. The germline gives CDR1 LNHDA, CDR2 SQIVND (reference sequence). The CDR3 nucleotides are TGTGCCAGTAGGGGCGGGGGGACAAAAAATCAGCCCCAGCATTTT. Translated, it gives CASRGGGTKNQPQHF.

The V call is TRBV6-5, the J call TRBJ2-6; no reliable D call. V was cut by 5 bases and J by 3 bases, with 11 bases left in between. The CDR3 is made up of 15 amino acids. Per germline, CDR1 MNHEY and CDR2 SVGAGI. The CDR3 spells CASSLRHVGANVLTF. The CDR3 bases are TGTGCCAGCAGTCTACGACATGTTGGGGCCAACGTCCTGACTTTC.

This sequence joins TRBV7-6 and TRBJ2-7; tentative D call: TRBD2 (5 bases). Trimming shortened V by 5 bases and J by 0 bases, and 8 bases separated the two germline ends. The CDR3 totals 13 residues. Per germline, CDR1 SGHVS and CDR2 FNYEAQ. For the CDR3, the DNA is TGTGCCAGCAGCCTTAGCGTCTCCTACGAGCAGTACTTC. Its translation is CASSLSVSYEQYF.

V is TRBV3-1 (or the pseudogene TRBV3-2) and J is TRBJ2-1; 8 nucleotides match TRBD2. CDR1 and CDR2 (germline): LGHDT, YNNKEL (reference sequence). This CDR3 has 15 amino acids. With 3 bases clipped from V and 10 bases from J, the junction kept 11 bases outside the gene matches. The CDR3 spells CASSHQAGEFREQFF. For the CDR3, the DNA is TGTGCCAGCAGCCATCAAGCGGGGGAGTTCAGGGAGCAGTTCTTC.

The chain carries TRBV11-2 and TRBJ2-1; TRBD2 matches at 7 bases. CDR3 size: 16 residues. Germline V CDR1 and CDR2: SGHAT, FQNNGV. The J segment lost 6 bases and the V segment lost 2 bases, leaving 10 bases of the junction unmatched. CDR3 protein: CASSLTSAGVVNEQFF. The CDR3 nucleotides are TGTGCCAGCAGCTTAACCAGTGCGGGGGTGGTCAATGAGCAGTTCTTC.

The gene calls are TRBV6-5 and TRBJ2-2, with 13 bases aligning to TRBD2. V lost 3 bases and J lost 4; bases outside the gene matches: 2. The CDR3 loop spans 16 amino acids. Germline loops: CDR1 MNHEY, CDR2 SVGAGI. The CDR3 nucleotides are TGTGCCAGCAGTTATCGGACTAGCGGGAGCACCGGGGAGCTGTTTTTT. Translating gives CASSYRTSGSTGELFF.

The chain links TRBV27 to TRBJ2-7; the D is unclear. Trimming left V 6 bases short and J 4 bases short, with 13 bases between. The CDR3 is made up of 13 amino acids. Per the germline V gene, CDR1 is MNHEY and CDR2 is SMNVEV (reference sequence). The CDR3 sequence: CASSSRERYEQYF. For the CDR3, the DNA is TGTGCCAGCAGCTCGAGAGAGAGGTACGAGCAGTACTTC.

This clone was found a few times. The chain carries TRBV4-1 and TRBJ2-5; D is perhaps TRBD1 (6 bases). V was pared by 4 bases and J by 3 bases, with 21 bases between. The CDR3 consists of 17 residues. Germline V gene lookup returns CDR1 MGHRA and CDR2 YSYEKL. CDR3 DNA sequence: TGCGCCAGCAGCCGCCTGCCAGGGGCCCTCGGGGAAGAGACCCAGTACTTC. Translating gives CASSRLPGALGEETQYF.

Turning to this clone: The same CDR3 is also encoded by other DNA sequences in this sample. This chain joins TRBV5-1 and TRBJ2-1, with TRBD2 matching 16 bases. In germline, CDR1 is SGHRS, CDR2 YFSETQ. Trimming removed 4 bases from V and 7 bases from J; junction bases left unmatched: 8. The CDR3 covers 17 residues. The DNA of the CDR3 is TGCGCCAGCAGCCCGGGACTAGCGGGAGGGCTCGGGAATGAGCAGTTCTTC. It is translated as CASSPGLAGGLGNEQFF.

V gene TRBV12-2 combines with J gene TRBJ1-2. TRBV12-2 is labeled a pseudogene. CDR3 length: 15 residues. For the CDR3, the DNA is TGTGCAAGTCGCTTAGCCTTGGGACTTAACTATGGCTACACCTTC. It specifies CASRLALGLNYGYTF.

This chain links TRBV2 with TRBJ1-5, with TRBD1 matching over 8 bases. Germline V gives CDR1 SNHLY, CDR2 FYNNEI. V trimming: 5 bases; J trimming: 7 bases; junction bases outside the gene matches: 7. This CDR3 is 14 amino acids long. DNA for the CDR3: TGTGCCAGCAGTTTTCAGGGACAGGAGCAGCCCCAGCATTTT. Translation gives CASSFQGQEQPQHF.

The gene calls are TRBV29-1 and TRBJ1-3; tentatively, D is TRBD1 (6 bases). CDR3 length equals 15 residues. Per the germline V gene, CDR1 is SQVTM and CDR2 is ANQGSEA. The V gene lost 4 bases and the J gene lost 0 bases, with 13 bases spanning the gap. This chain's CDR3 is CSVVQGLNSGNTIYF. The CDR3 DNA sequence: TGCAGCGTTGTGCAGGGGCTAAACTCTGGAAACACCATATATTTT.

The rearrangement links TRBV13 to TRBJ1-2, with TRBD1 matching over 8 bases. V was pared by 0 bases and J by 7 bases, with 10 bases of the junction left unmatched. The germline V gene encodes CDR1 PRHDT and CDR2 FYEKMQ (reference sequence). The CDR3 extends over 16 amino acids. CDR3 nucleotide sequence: TGTGCCAGCAGCTTAGGGACAGGGGATAACTATAGTGGCTACACCTTC. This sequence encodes CASSLGTGDNYSGYTF.

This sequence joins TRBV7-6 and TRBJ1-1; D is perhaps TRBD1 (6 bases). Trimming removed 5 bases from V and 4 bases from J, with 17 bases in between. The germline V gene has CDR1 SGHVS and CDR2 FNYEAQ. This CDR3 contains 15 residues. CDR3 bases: TGTGCCAGCAGCCCCGGACAGCTAAGGAGCACTGAAGCTTTCTTT. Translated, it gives CASSPGQLRSTEAFF.

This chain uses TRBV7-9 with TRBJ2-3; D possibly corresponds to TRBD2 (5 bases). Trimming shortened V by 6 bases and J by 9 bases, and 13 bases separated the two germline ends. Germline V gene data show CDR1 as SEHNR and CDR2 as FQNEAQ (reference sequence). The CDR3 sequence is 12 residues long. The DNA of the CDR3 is TGTGCCAGCAGATCGGATGGGGAGACGCAGTATTTT. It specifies CASRSDGETQYF.

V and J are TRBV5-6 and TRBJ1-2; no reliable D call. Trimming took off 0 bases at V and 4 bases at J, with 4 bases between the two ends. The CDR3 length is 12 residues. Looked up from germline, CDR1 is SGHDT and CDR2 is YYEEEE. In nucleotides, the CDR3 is TGTGCCAGCAGCTTGGGCAGCTATGGCTACACCTTC. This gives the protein CASSLGSYGYTF.

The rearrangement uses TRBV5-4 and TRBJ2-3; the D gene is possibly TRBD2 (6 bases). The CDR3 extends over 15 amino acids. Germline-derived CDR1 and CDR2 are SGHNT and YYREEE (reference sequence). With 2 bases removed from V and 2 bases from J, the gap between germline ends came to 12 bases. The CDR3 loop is CASSLGGSNTDTQYF. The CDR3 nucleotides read TGTGCCAGCAGCTTAGGAGGGAGTAACACAGATACGCAGTATTTT.

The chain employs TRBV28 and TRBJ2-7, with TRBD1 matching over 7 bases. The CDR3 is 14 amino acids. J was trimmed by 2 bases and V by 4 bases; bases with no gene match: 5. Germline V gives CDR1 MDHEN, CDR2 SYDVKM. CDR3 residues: CASSSYDRAYEQYF. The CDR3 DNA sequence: TGTGCCAGCAGTTCATACGACAGGGCCTACGAGCAGTACTTC.